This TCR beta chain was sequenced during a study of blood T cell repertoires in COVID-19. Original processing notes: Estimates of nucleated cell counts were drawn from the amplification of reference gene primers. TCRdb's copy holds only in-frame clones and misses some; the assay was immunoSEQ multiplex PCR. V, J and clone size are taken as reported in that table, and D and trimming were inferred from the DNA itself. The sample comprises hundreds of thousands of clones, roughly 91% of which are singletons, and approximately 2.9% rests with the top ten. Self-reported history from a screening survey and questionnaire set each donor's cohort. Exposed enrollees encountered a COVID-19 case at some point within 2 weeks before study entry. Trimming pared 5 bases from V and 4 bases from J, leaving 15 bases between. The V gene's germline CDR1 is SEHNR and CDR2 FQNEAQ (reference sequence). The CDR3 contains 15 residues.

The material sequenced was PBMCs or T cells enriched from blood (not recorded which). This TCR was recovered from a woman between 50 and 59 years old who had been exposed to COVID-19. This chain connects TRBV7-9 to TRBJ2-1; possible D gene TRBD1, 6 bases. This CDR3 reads CASSTPGTLYNEQFF. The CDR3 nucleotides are TGTGCCAGCAGCACCCCCGGGACACTATACAATGAGCAGTTCTTC.